This T cell receptor (beta chain) comes out of a study of CXCR3-negative and CXCR3-positive naive CD8 T cells. 300,000 to 350,000 cells per CD8+ T cell subset were flow-sorted in triplicate. Naive CD8+ T cells showed CD45RO-CCR7+CD27+CD95-. With UMI labels, 5' RACE was used to prepare the TRB cDNA libraries. Using the 5' RACE reads, TCRdb records one entry per CDR3 protein without DNA. The ten top clones account for roughly 1.6%, within a sample of approximately 83,000 distinct CDR3 sequences. This TCR was sampled from a human donor in good health. Some clones in this sample may be carry-over from other donors' samples. Sequencing was carried out using naive CXCR3- CD8+ T cells from blood. Documented subset: CD45RO-CCR7+CD27+CD95- naive CD8+ T cells lacking CXCR3 (TNR3-).

The CDR3 sequence: CASSFQGSRETQYF. The chain couples TRBV28 to TRBJ2-5; TCRdb's D call of TRBD1 is untestable without DNA. Germline loops: CDR1 MDHEN, CDR2 SYDVKM. This CDR3 contains 14 residues.